This T cell receptor (beta chain) was sequenced in a study of shared clonotypes between healthy human individuals. Study-level results: Generation probabilities were higher for clonotypes shared across all four sorted-subset donors than for unshared ones.

Method: immunoSEQ multiplex PCR; TCRdb's copy keeps in-frame clones and lacks some. The repertoire has fewer than 850,000 clones, just over 95% of them found once; the top ten carry about 0.25%. The CDR3 extends over 13 amino acids. CDR1 is SEHNR and CDR2 is FQNEAQ in the germline V gene (reference sequence). Losses at the gene ends were 5 bases for V and 7 bases for J; bases not matched to a gene: 8. Terminally differentiated effector memory CD45RA+ cells were left out of the naive CD8 fraction, which was CD45RO-negative and positively selected for CCR7. In regard to this clone: The antigen is undetermined.

V is TRBV7-9 and J is TRBJ2-7, with 7 bases lining up with TRBD1. The sample was naive CD8+ T cells sorted from blood. This sequence originates from a young man in good health. In nucleotides, the CDR3 is TGTGCCAGCAGCCCACAGGGGTTGGGGGAGCAGTACTTC. Residues: CASSPQGLGEQYF.